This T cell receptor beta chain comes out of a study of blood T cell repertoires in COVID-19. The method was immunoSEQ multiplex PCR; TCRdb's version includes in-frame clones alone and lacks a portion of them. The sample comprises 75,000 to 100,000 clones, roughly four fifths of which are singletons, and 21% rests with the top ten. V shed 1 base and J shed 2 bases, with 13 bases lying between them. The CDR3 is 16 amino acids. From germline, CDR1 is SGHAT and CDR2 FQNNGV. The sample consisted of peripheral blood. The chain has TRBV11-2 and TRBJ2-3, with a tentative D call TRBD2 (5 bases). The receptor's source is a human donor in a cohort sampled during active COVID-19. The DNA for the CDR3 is TGTGCCAGCAGCTTAGTCATCGCGGGCCCCACAGATACGCAGTATTTT. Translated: CASSLVIAGPTDTQYF.